The clone carrying this T cell receptor (beta chain) was recorded at least ten times. The antigen remains undetermined. Germline CDR1 reads MDHEN; CDR2 reads SYDVKM. The CDR3 loop spans 16 amino acids. V was clipped by 4 bases and J by 5 bases; unmatched bases: 13. RNA transcripts served as template for amplifying TCR beta CDR3 sequences. Amplification began with first-round RT-PCR using HTBI primers, then second-round multiplex PCR was performed. Each CDR3 protein is one row after TCRdb ran MiXCR on the multiplex PCR reads. The sample holds about 600,000 distinct CDR3 sequences, approximately 37% seen once. The source of the sample is a study of Graves' ophthalmopathy and Graves' hyperthyroidism. About the research overall: Hyperthyroidism counted as stable given no ophthalmopathy within 18 months of follow-up.

Study outcomes and limitations: Classification of ophthalmopathy versus stable hyperthyroidism by a 13-signature model yielded roughly 86% sensitivity and 75% to 84% specificity. Most expanded clonotypes from thyroid (those above 0.001 frequency) were also found in blood. The model forecast ophthalmopathy progression, reaching roughly 70% sensitivity and approximately 72% specificity.

The chain has TRBV28 and TRBJ2-7; 8 bases are shared with TRBD2. Sequenced: peripheral blood or thyroid tissue (not recorded which). The receptor comes from an adult man with Graves' hyperthyroidism. Here the CDR3 reads CASSSTGSGGRDEQYF. In DNA form, the CDR3 reads TGTGCCAGCAGTTCCACGGGGAGCGGGGGACGTGACGAGCAGTACTTC.